A single sample is the source of the 18 T cell receptor beta chains below, sequenced in a study of a mutant IDH1 vaccine in newly diagnosed glioma. Time point in this sample: week 47, end of study. In every dose of vaccine, 300 ug of mutant IDH1 20-mer peptide was given alongside topical imiquimod. Sequencing used immunoSEQ multiplex PCR; TCRdb keeps in-frame clones, though not all of them. The data contain 30,000 to 35,000 clones, 87% of them seen just once; the ten biggest clones take up around 12%. These TCRs are of unknown antigen specificity. The sample consisted of PBMCs, taken from a glioma patient whose treatment included an IDH1 peptide vaccine. Receptors originate from a young woman with glioma.

The V gene is TRBV2, the J gene TRBJ2-5; TRBD1 aligns across 9 bases. Germline V lookup: CDR1 SNHLY, CDR2 FYNNEI. The CDR3 totals 14 residues. The junction had 7 bases not matched to a gene; V was cut back by 6 bases and J by 5 bases. As DNA, the CDR3 is TGTGCCAGCAGGGAGACAGGGGGATTGGAGACCCAGTACTTC. Translating it yields CASRETGGLETQYF.

The chain uses TRBV6-1 and TRBJ1-3; 8 positions match TRBD1. Germline trimming cut 4 bases from V and 4 bases from J; bases unmatched to any gene: 18. The CDR3 extends over 19 amino acids. In germline, CDR1 is MNHNS, CDR2 SASEGT. CDR3 protein: CASSVAWSGGAPGGNTIYF. In DNA form, the CDR3 reads TGTGCCAGCAGTGTGGCATGGTCAGGGGGCGCCCCGGGGGGAAACACCATATATTTT.

The chain carries TRBV6-4 and TRBJ1-6; 9 bases fit TRBD1. Germline lookup yields CDR1 MRHNA and CDR2 SNTAGT. Losses at the gene ends were 7 bases for V and 9 bases for J; bases not matched to a gene: 7. The CDR3 sequence is 14 residues long. The CDR3 nucleotides read TGTGCCAGCACCCCGGACAGGGGTGGTTCACCCCTCCACTTT. Amino acid sequence: CASTPDRGGSPLHF.

This clone was seen a handful of times. The chain couples TRBV18 to TRBJ1-1; tentatively, D is TRBD1 (6 bases). V shed 4 bases and J shed 1 base, with 16 bases lying between them. This CDR3 has 16 residues. Germline CDR1 is KGHSH and CDR2 is LQKENI. CDR3 in DNA: TGTGCCAGCTCACAACTAAGAGGGACACCGAACACTGAAGCTTTCTTT. Its translation is CASSQLRGTPNTEAFF.

The V and J genes are TRBV12-2 and TRBJ2-2. TRBV12-2 is a pseudogene. This CDR3 region has 14 residues. The CDR3 DNA is TGTGCAAGTCGCCCGAGGGGTAACACCGGGGAGCTGTTTTTT. Translated: CASRPRGNTGELFF.

This rearrangement joins TRBV9 to TRBJ2-3, with 9 bases that match TRBD2. The CDR3 length is 15 residues. From germline, CDR1 is SGDLS and CDR2 YYNGEE. Trimming removed 4 bases from V and 6 bases from J; junction bases left unmatched: 9. The CDR3 region has the DNA TGTGCCAGCAGCCCGGGACTAGCCAATCGGGATACGCAGTATTTT. Translating gives CASSPGLANRDTQYF. Variable domain in full (rest from reference TRBV9 and TRBJ2-3): DSGVTQTPKHLITATGQRVTLRCSPRSGDLSVYWYQQSLDQGLQFLIQYYNGEERAKGNILERFSAQQFPDLHSELNLSSLELGDSALYFCASSPGLANRDTQYFGPGTRLTVL.

The chain joins TRBV9 to TRBJ2-1, with 9 bases matching TRBD2. Germline lookup yields CDR1 SGDLS and CDR2 YYNGEE. The CDR3 is made up of 15 amino acids. J gave up 4 bases and V 0 bases, and 2 bases lay outside the gene matches. This CDR3 is CASSVASGEYNEQFF. CDR3 sequence (DNA): TGTGCCAGCAGCGTAGCTAGCGGGGAGTACAATGAGCAGTTCTTC. The full variable domain, with the rest looked up from reference TRBV9 and TRBJ2-1, is DSGVTQTPKHLITATGQRVTLRCSPRSGDLSVYWYQQSLDQGLQFLIQYYNGEERAKGNILERFSAQQFPDLHSELNLSSLELGDSALYFCASSVASGEYNEQFFGPGTRLTVL.

The V call is TRBV5-1, the J call TRBJ2-2, with TRBD1 matching 7 bases. Germline V gives CDR1 SGHRS, CDR2 YFSETQ. The length of the CDR3 is 15 residues. J gave up 5 bases and V 8 bases, and 12 bases lay outside the gene matches. Here the CDR3 DNA reads TGCGCCAGTCGGCGACGGCAGGGGGAGACCGGGGAGCTGTTTTTT. Encoded protein: CASRRRQGETGELFF.

The V gene is TRBV5-1, the J gene TRBJ2-3, with D hard to call. This CDR3 is 16 amino acids long. From germline, CDR1 is SGHRS and CDR2 YFSETQ. Trimming stripped 0 bases from V and 0 bases from J, with 11 bases between. DNA of the CDR3: TGCGCCAGCAGCTTGGGTGCACCTCGCAGCACAGATACGCAGTATTTT. It is translated as CASSLGAPRSTDTQYF. Full variable domain (outside the CDR3, taken from reference TRBV5-1 and TRBJ2-3): KAGVTQTPRYLIKTRGQQVTLSCSPISGHRSVSWYQQTPGQGLQFLFEYFSETQRNKGNFPGRFSGRQFSNSRSEMNVSTLELGDSALYLCASSLGAPRSTDTQYFGPGTRLTVL.

The table lists this clone with a few counts. The chain is built from TRBV5-6 and TRBJ1-3; no clear D. This CDR3 comprises 12 residues. The germline CDR1 and CDR2 sequences are SGHDT and YYEEEE. V was shortened by 2 bases and J by 5 bases, with 5 bases between the two germline ends. The CDR3 is CASSFDRNTIYF. The CDR3 DNA reads as TGTGCCAGCAGCTTCGACAGAAACACCATATATTTT.

The rearrangement links TRBV10-2 to TRBJ1-4, with a tentative D call TRBD1 (5 bases). This CDR3 has 14 residues. CDR1 is WSHSY, CDR2 SAAADI, per germline. Deletions cut 6 bases from V and 8 bases from J, with 16 bases between. The CDR3 sequence is CASSQTGVGEKLFF. As DNA, the CDR3 is TGCGCCAGCAGCCAAACAGGCGTTGGGGAAAAACTGTTTTTT.

The CDR3 reads CASSPPGSYEQYF. CDR3 nucleotides: TGTGCCAGCTCACCCCCGGGAAGCTACGAGCAGTACTTC. This chain uses TRBV18 with TRBJ2-7; weak D call: TRBD2 (5 bases). The CDR3 consists of 13 residues. With 3 bases removed from V and 3 bases from J, the gap between germline ends came to 9 bases. In germline, CDR1 is KGHSH, CDR2 LQKENI. Full variable domain (rest looked up from reference TRBV18 and TRBJ2-7): NAGVMQNPRHLVRRRGQEARLRCSPMKGHSHVYWYRQLPEEGLKFMVYLQKENIIDESGMPKERFSAEFPKEGPSILRIQQVVRGDSAAYFCASSPPGSYEQYFGPGTRLTVT.

V is TRBV7-9 and J is TRBJ1-2; no definite D call. V was cut by 0 bases and J by 4 bases, with 21 bases left in between. The germline CDR1 and CDR2 sequences are SEHNR and FQNEAQ (reference sequence). This CDR3 region has 18 residues. CDR3 in amino acids: CASSLALGRQHQPYGYTF. The DNA of the CDR3 is TGTGCCAGCAGCTTAGCTTTGGGTCGACAACATCAACCCTATGGCTACACCTTC. Full variable domain (remainder filled in from reference TRBV7-9 and TRBJ1-2): DTGVSQNPRHKITKRGQNVTFRCDPISEHNRLYWYRQTLGQGPEFLTYFQNEAQLEKSRLLSDRFSAERPKGSFSTLEIQRTEQGDSAMYLCASSLALGRQHQPYGYTFGSGTRLTVV.

The chain has TRBV5-6 and TRBJ2-2; D is perhaps TRBD2 (6 bases). Trimming stripped 0 bases from V and 6 bases from J, with 21 bases between. The CDR3 length is 18 residues. From germline, CDR1 is SGHDT and CDR2 YYEEEE. The CDR3 DNA is TGTGCCAGCAGCTTGGCCTTAGGAGGAGGAGGGTTGGCCGGGGAGCTGTTTTTT. Translating gives CASSLALGGGGLAGELFF.

The chain is built from TRBV10-1 and TRBJ1-3, with D unresolved. The CDR3 extends over 13 amino acids. V was shortened by 2 bases and J by 2 bases, with 4 bases between the two germline ends. Per germline, CDR1 WNHNN and CDR2 SYGVQD (reference sequence). The CDR3 is CASSEDTGNTIYF. CDR3 DNA: TGCGCCAGCAGTGAGGACACTGGAAACACCATATATTTT.

A few counts support this clone. The chain recombines TRBV2 with TRBJ1-3; the D gene is possibly TRBD1 (5 bases). The germline V gene encodes CDR1 SNHLY and CDR2 FYNNEI. V lost 3 bases, J lost 2 bases, and 8 bases lay in between. The CDR3 totals 14 residues. The CDR3 reads CASSEPRAGNTIYF. The CDR3 coding sequence is TGTGCCAGCAGTGAGCCCAGGGCTGGAAACACCATATATTTT.

The chain recombines TRBV5-1 with TRBJ2-7, with TRBD1 matching 7 bases. The V segment lost 6 bases and the J segment 0 bases; nucleotides outside the gene matches: 6. The CDR3 has 14 amino acids. From germline, CDR1 is SGHRS and CDR2 YFSETQ. The CDR3 coding sequence is TGCGCCAGCACCCTTTGGACAGGCTCCTACGAGCAGTACTTC. Protein sequence: CASTLWTGSYEQYF.

The chain couples TRBV4-1 to TRBJ1-3, with unresolved D. The CDR3 length is 14 residues. V lost 0 bases and J 9 bases, leaving 12 bases between the germline ends. Germline values: CDR1 MGHRA, CDR2 YSYEKL. The CDR3 loop reads CASSQDLRESTIYF. The CDR3, as DNA: TGCGCCAGCAGCCAAGATCTAAGGGAGAGCACCATATATTTT.